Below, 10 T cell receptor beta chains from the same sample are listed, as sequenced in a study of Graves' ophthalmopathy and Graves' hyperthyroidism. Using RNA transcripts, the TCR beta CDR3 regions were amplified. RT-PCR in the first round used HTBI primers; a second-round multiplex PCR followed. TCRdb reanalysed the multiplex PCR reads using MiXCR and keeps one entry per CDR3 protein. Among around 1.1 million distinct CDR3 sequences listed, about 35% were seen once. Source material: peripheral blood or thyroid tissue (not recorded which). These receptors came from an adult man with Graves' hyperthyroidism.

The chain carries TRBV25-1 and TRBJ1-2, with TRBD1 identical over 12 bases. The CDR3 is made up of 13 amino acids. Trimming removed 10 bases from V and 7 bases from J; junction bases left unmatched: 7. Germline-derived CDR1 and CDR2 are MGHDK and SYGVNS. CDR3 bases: TGTGCCACGGGACAGGGGGCAGCAGGTGGCTACACCTTC. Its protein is CATGQGAAGGYTF.

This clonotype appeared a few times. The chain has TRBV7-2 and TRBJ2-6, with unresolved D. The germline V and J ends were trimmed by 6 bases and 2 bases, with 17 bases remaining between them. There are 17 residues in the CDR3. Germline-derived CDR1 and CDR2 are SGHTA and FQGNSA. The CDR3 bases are TGTGCCAGCAGAGGAATAGGGAAAAGGACTGGGGCCAACGTCCTGACTTTC. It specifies CASRGIGKRTGANVLTF. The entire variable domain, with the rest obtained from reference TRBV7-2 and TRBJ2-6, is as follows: GAGVSQSPSNKVTEKGKDVELRCDPISGHTALYWYRQSLGQGLEFLIYFQGNSAPDKSGLPSDRFSAERTGGSVSTLTIQRTQQEDSAVYLCASRGIGKRTGANVLTFGAGSRLTVL.

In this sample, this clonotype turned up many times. The CDR3 sequence is CAISESRGRASETQYF. CDR3 coding DNA: TGTGCCATCAGTGAGTCTCGGGGTCGGGCATCGGAGACCCAGTACTTC. J is TRBJ2-5 and V is TRBV10-3; possibly TRBD2 for D (5 bases). Between the trimmed V and J ends, which lost 0 bases and 5 bases, there was a span of 16 bases. Looked up from germline, CDR1 is ENHRY and CDR2 is SYGVKD. The CDR3 loop spans 16 amino acids.

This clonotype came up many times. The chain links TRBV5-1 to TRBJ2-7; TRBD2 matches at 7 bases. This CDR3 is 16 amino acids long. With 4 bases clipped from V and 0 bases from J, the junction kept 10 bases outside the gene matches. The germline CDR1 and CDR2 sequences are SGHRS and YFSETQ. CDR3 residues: CASSQRDRRSSYEQYF. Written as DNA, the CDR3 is TGCGCCAGCAGCCAGCGGGACCGTCGAAGCTCCTACGAGCAGTACTTC.

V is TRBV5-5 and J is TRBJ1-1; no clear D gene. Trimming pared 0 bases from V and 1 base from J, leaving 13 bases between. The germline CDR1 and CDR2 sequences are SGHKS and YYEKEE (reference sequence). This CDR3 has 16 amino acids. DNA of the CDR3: TGTGCCAGCAGCTTGGGGGCTCTCAACTCGAACACTGAAGCTTTCTTT. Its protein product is CASSLGALNSNTEAFF.

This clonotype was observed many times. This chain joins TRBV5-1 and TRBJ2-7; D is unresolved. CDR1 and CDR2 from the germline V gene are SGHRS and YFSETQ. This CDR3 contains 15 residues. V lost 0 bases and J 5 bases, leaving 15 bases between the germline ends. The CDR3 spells CASSLVKGKNDEQYF. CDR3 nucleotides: TGCGCCAGCAGCTTGGTAAAGGGAAAGAATGACGAGCAGTACTTC.

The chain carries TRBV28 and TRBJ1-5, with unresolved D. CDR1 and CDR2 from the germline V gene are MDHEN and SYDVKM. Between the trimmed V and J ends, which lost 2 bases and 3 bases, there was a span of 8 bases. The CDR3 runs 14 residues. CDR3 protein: CASSLQNPNQPQHF. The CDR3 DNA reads TGTGCCAGCAGTTTACAAAACCCCAATCAGCCCCAGCATTTT.

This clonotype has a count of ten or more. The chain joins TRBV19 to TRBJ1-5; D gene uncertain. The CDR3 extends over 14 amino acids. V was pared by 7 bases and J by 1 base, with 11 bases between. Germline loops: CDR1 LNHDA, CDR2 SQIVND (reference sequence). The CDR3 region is CASTTRTSNQPQHF. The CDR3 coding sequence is TGTGCCAGTACCACACGCACCAGCAATCAGCCCCAGCATTTT.

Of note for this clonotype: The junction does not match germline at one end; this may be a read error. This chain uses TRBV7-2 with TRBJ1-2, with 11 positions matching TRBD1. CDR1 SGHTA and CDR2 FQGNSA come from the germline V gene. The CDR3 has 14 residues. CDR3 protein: CASSGGTGGYGHTF. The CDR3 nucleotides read TGTGCCAGCAGCGGGGGGACAGGGGGTTATGGCCACACCTTC.

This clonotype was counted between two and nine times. In DNA form, the CDR3 reads TGTGCCAGCAGGCAAGGGGGACAGCTGCAAGCTTTCTTT. This translates into CASRQGGQLQAFF. This chain uses TRBV12-3 or TRBV12-4 with TRBJ1-1; TRBD1 agrees at 7 bases. The trim removed 6 bases at V and 9 bases at J, leaving 10 bases unmatched. The CDR3 totals 13 residues.